Below are 20 T cell receptor beta chains sequenced from a single sample in a study of T cells in Graves' hyperthyroidism and ophthalmopathy. Amplified regions were TCR beta CDR3 sequences from RNA transcripts. The HTBI primer set served for first-round RT-PCR of the TCR CDR3. TCRdb re-derived calls from the multiplex PCR reads in MiXCR, one entry per CDR3 protein. Here the sample spans 300,000 to 400,000 distinct CDR3 sequences, 14% being singletons. Sequenced material: blood. The receptor set was obtained from a woman aged 60-75 years with Graves' hyperthyroidism.

The chain carries TRBV9 and TRBJ2-1, with D tentatively TRBD2 (5 bases). This CDR3 region has 13 residues. The V end lost 1 base, the J end lost 8 bases, and 10 bases lay between the germline ends. Per the germline V gene, CDR1 is SGDLS and CDR2 is YYNGEE. This CDR3 is CASSVPGEYEQFF. The CDR3 bases are TGTGCCAGCAGCGTACCTGGGGAGTATGAGCAGTTCTTC.

Ten or more counts support this clonotype. This chain links TRBV24-1 with TRBJ2-1; D possibly uses TRBD1 or TRBD2 (6 bases each). V lost 9 bases to trimming and J lost 7 bases, with 12 bases between them. In germline, CDR1 is KGHDR, CDR2 SFDVKD. CDR3 length: 12 amino acids. The CDR3 region has the DNA TGTGCCACCGGGGGGCGGTGGAATGAGCAGTTCTTC. Amino acids: CATGGRWNEQFF.

This clonotype showed up many times. The CDR3 reads CASSSATTNEKLFF. CDR3 nucleotides: TGTGCCAGCAGTTCGGCCACAACTAATGAAAAACTGTTTTTT. The chain employs TRBV27 and TRBJ1-4, with D unclear. This CDR3 comprises 14 residues. Trimming cost V 4 bases and J 0 bases, with 6 bases left between them. Germline loops: CDR1 MNHEY, CDR2 SMNVEV (reference sequence).

A few counts support this clonotype. The V and J genes are TRBV9 and TRBJ2-2; 8 bases map to TRBD1. The CDR3 extends over 17 amino acids. V lost 6 bases to trimming and J lost 1 base; unmatched junction nucleotides: 11. Per the germline V gene, CDR1 is SGDLS and CDR2 is YYNGEE. CDR3 nucleotides: TGTGCCAGCACCCCTGTGACCGGGACAGGGAACACCGGGGAGCTGTTTTTT. Residues: CASTPVTGTGNTGELFF.

In this sample, this clonotype turned up many times. CDR3 protein: CASSLGSRAFYEQYF. The CDR3 DNA follows: TGTGCCAGCAGCTTAGGTAGCAGGGCCTTCTACGAGCAGTACTTC. V usage is TRBV11-2 and J usage is TRBJ2-7; possibly TRBD1 for D (5 bases). V was clipped by 1 base and J by 3 bases, with 13 bases between them. CDR1 is SGHAT and CDR2 is FQNNGV in the germline V gene. This CDR3 is built from 15 residues.

This clonotype was detected ten times or more. The genes are TRBV28 and TRBJ2-3, with TRBD2 matching over 8 bases. Germline CDR1 reads MDHEN; CDR2 reads SYDVKM. V was clipped by 7 bases and J by 4 bases; unmatched bases: 4. The CDR3 runs 13 residues. CDR3 region: CASIPAGADTQYF. DNA for the CDR3: TGTGCCAGCATCCCAGCGGGAGCAGATACGCAGTATTTT.

Ten or more counts support this clonotype. The chain couples TRBV2 to TRBJ1-2, with D uncertain. This CDR3 is 14 amino acids long. Germline V CDR1 and CDR2: SNHLY, FYNNEI. Trimming left V 0 bases short and J 3 bases short, with 8 bases between. CDR3 amino acids: CASSEAGEDYGYTF. The CDR3 DNA sequence: TGTGCCAGCAGTGAAGCTGGGGAGGACTATGGCTACACCTTC.

Turning to this clonotype: A read error is possible here, since a much larger clone lies one base away. V gene TRBV5-1 combines with J gene TRBJ2-7; the D call may be TRBD1 or TRBD2 (5 bases each). CDR1 is SGHRS, CDR2 YFSETQ, per germline. The V gene lost 6 bases and the J gene lost 4 bases, with 23 bases spanning the gap. The CDR3 totals 16 residues. The chain's CDR3 is CASNPGPPRSPYEQYF. The CDR3 bases are TGCGCCAGCAACCCGGGACCTCCTCGTAGCCCGTACGAGCAGTACTTC.

In its sample, this clonotype was seen many times. The rearrangement links TRBV3-1 to TRBJ2-5; D remains ambiguous. V dropped 4 bases and J dropped 5 bases, with 11 bases sitting between them. Germline V gives CDR1 LGHDT, CDR2 YNNKEL (reference sequence). The CDR3 is made up of 13 amino acids. The chain's CDR3 is CASSLLGFETQYF. CDR3 bases: TGTGCCAGCAGCCTGTTGGGGTTCGAGACCCAGTACTTC.

This clonotype was seen at least ten times. The chain joins TRBV12-3 or TRBV12-4 to TRBJ2-1, with unresolved D. The V end was cut by 9 bases, the J end by 10 bases, with 13 bases between. The CDR3 extends over 11 amino acids. CDR3 nucleotides: TGTGCCAGTCGCTCCATTGGAGAGCAGTTCTTC. This codes for CASRSIGEQFF.

CDR3 nucleotides: TGTGCCAGCAGTTCCCAGGTTGACCACAATCAGCCCCAGCATTTT. This codes for CASSSQVDHNQPQHF. The chain has TRBV6-9 and TRBJ1-5; the D is unclear. From germline, CDR1 is MNHGY and CDR2 SVAAGI. The CDR3 contains 15 residues. Trimming pared 4 bases from V and 3 bases from J, leaving 13 bases between.

This clonotype was observed at least ten times. This rearrangement joins TRBV10-3 to TRBJ2-6; D is perhaps TRBD2 (6 bases). Trimming left V 4 bases short and J 2 bases short, with 9 bases between. CDR1 and CDR2 (germline): ENHRY, SYGVKD. The CDR3 loop spans 15 amino acids. The CDR3 nucleotides read TGTGCCATCAGTGCCTCGGGAGCTGGGGCCAACGTCCTGACTTTC. Its translation: CAISASGAGANVLTF.

This clonotype was detected ten times or more. The CDR3 coding sequence is TGTGCCAGCAGTTATGGGGGTAACACTGAAGCTTTCTTT. Its protein is CASSYGGNTEAFF. The V gene is TRBV6-1, the J gene TRBJ1-1; a possible D gene is TRBD1 (5 bases). CDR1 MNHNS and CDR2 SASEGT come from the germline V gene. CDR3 size: 13 residues. V dropped 5 bases and J dropped 2 bases, with 9 bases sitting between them.

This clonotype occurred many times. The chain combines TRBV27 with TRBJ2-7; 8 bases align to TRBD2. This CDR3 has 14 amino acids. CDR1 is MNHEY and CDR2 is SMNVEV in the germline V gene (reference sequence). The ends lost 3 bases at V and 2 bases at J; junction bases unmatched: 3. CDR3 DNA sequence: TGTGCCAGCAGTTTTAACGGGAGGGCCTACGAGCAGTACTTC. Its translation is CASSFNGRAYEQYF.

This clonotype was found many times. This sequence joins TRBV12-3 or TRBV12-4 and TRBJ1-1; D is unresolved. The CDR3 length is 12 residues. The V end lost 7 bases, the J end lost 2 bases, and 8 bases lay between the germline ends. The CDR3 bases are TGTGCCAGCACCTACAGTAACACTGAAGCTTTCTTT. Translated: CASTYSNTEAFF.

Ten or more counts support this clonotype. J is TRBJ1-2 and V is TRBV7-9; D possibly corresponds to TRBD1 (6 bases). The CDR3 length is 15 residues. Trimming left V 3 bases short and J 8 bases short, with 19 bases between. CDR1 SEHNR and CDR2 FQNEAQ come from the germline V gene (reference sequence). The CDR3 sequence: CASSFKQGALLGYTF. The CDR3 DNA reads as TGTGCCAGCAGCTTCAAACAGGGAGCGCTTTTGGGCTACACCTTC.

This clonotype was counted ten times or more. Here the CDR3 DNA reads TGTGCCAGCGTGGGCTATGGCTACACCTTC. It codes for CASVGYGYTF. The chain uses TRBV2 and TRBJ1-2, with unresolved D. The V and J ends lost 8 bases and 4 bases respectively, with 5 bases between them. This CDR3 has 10 residues. The germline V gene encodes CDR1 SNHLY and CDR2 FYNNEI.

This clonotype came up many times. The chain joins TRBV20-1 to TRBJ2-7; tentatively, D is TRBD2 (6 bases). Germline V gene data show CDR1 as DFQATT and CDR2 as SNEGSKA (reference sequence). With 1 base removed from V and 0 bases from J, the gap between germline ends came to 13 bases. There are 15 residues in the CDR3. The CDR3 reads CSARAARGSSYEQYF. The CDR3 DNA sequence: TGCAGTGCTAGAGCAGCACGGGGGAGCTCCTACGAGCAGTACTTC.

The chain uses TRBV28 and TRBJ1-2; a possible D gene is TRBD1 (5 bases). This CDR3 region has 14 residues. Trimming shortened V by 3 bases and J by 6 bases, and 14 bases separated the two germline ends. Germline-derived CDR1 and CDR2 are MDHEN and SYDVKM. CDR3 in DNA: TGTGCCAGCAGTTTTGAACTCAGGGACCATGGCTACACCTTC. This encodes CASSFELRDHGYTF.

The chain uses TRBV4-1 and TRBJ2-1; D is perhaps TRBD1 (6 bases). The CDR3 spans 16 residues. Looked up from germline, CDR1 is MGHRA and CDR2 is YSYEKL. Trimming removed 1 base from V and 0 bases from J, with 10 bases in between. In nucleotides, the CDR3 is TGCGCCAGCAGCCAAGGTAGGGGGAGCTCCTACAATGAGCAGTTCTTC. Translated, it gives CASSQGRGSSYNEQFF.